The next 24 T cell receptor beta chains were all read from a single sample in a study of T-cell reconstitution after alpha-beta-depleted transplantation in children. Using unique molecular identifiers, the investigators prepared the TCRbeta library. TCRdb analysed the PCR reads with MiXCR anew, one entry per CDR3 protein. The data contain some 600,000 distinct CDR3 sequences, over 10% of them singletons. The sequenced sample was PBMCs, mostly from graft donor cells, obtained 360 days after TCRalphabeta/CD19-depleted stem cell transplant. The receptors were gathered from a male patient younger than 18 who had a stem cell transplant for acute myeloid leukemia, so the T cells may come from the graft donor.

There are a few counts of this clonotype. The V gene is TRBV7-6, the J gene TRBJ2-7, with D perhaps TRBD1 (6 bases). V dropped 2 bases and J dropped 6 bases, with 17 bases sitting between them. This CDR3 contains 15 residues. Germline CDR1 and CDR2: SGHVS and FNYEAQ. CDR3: CASSLLAGAALEQYF. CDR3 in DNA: TGTGCCAGCAGCTTACTGGCAGGGGCTGCCCTCGAGCAGTACTTC.

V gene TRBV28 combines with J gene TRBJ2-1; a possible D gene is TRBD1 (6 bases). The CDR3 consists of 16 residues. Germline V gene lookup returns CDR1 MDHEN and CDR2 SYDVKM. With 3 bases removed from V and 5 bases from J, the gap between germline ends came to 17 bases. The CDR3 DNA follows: TGTGCCAGCAGTTTTGCAGGGGCCGACACCAACAATGAGCAGTTCTTC. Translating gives CASSFAGADTNNEQFF.

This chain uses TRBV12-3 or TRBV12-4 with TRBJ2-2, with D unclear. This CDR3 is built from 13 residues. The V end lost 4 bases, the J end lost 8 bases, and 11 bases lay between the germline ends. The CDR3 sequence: CASSSRPSGELFF. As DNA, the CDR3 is TGTGCCAGCAGTTCTAGGCCATCGGGGGAGCTGTTTTTT.

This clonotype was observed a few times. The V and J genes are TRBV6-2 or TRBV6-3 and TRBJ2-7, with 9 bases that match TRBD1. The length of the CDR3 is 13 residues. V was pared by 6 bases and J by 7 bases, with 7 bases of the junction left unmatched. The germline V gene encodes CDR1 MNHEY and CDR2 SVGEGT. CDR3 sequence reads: CASRWTGVNEQYF. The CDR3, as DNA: TGTGCCAGCAGATGGACAGGGGTGAATGAGCAGTACTTC.

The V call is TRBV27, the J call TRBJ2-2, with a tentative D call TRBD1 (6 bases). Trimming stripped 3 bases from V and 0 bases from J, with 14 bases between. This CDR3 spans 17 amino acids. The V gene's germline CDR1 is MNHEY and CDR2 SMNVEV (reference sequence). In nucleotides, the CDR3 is TGTGCCAGCAGTTTCCTTTCGACAGGCCCGAACACCGGGGAGCTGTTTTTT. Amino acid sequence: CASSFLSTGPNTGELFF.

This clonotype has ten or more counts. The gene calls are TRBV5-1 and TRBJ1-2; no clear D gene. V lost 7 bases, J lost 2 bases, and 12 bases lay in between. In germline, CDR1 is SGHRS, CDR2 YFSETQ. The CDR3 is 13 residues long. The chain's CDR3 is CASGRTANYGYTF. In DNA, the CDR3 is TGCGCCAGCGGACGAACAGCAAACTATGGCTACACCTTC.

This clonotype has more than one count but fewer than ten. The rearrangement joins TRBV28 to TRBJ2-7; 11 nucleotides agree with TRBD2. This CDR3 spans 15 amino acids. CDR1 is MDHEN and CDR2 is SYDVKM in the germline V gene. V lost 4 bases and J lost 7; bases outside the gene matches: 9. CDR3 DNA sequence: TGTGCCAGCAGTTCCCCCCCCGGACTAGCGGGTGAGCAGTACTTC. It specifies CASSSPPGLAGEQYF. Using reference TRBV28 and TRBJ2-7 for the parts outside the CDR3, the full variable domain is DVKVTQSSRYLVKRTGEKVFLECVQDMDHENMFWYRQDPGLGLRLIYFSYDVKMKEKGDIPEGYSVSREKKERFSLILESASTNQTSMYLCASSSPPGLAGEQYFGPGTRLTVT.

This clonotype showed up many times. CDR3 bases: TGCAGCGTTGAAGAGGAGAACCTTGCCTACGAGCAGTACTTC. Its protein product is CSVEEENLAYEQYF. V gene TRBV29-1 combines with J gene TRBJ2-7, with D unclear. The germline V gene has CDR1 SQVTM and CDR2 ANQGSEA. Trimming took 0 bases from V and 2 from J, leaving 11 bases between them. The CDR3 runs 14 residues.

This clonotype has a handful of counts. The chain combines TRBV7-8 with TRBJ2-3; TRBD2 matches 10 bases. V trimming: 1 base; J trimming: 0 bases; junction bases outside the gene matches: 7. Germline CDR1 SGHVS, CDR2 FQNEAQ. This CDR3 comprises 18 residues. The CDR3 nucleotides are TGTGCCAGCAGCTTAGATGGACTAGCGGCCTCTAGCACAGATACGCAGTATTTT. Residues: CASSLDGLAASSTDTQYF. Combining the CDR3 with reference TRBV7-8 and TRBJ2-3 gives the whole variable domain GAGVSQSPRYKVAKRGQDVALRCDPISGHVSLFWYQQALGQGPEFLTYFQNEAQLDKSGLPSDRFFAERPEGSVSTLKIQRTQQEDSAVYLCASSLDGLAASSTDTQYFGPGTRLTVL.

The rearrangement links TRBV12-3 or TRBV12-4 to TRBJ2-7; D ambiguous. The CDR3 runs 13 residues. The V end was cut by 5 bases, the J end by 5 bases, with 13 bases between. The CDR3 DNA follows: TGTGCCAGCAGTAAGACCCCGTTCCACGAGCAGTACTTC. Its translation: CASSKTPFHEQYF.

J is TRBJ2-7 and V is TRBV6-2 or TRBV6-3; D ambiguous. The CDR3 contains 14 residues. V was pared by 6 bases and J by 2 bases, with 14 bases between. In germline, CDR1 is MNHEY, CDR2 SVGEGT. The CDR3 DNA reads TGTGCCAGCAGACCTCTCCCGCTAGCCTACGAGCAGTACTTC. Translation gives CASRPLPLAYEQYF.

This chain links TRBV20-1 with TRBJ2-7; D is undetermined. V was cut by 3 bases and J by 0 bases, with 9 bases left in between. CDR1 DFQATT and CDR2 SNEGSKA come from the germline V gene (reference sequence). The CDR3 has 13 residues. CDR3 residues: CSASGGISYEQYF. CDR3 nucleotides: TGCAGTGCTAGTGGTGGAATCTCCTACGAGCAGTACTTC.

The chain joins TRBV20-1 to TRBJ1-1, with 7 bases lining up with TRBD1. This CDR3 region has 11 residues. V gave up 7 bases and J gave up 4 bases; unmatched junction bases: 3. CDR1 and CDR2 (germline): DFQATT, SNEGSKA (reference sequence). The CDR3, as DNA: TGCAGTGGGGACAGTTCCACTGAAGCTTTCTTT. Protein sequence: CSGDSSTEAFF.

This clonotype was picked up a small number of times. The CDR3 loop is CASNLAGAVTQYF. The CDR3 coding sequence is TGTGCCAGCAACCTAGCGGGAGCGGTTACGCAGTATTTT. The V gene is TRBV7-2, the J gene TRBJ2-3; 10 nucleotides match TRBD2. The CDR3 has 13 amino acids. The V and J ends lost 7 bases and 8 bases, in that order; junction bases with no gene match: 6. Germline loops: CDR1 SGHTA, CDR2 FQGNSA.

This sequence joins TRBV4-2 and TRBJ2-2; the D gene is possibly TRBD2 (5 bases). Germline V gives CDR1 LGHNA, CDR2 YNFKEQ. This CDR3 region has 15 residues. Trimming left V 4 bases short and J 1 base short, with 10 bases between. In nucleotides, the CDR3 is TGTGCCAGCAGCCGGTTAGCGCAGAACACCGGGGAGCTGTTTTTT. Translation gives CASSRLAQNTGELFF.

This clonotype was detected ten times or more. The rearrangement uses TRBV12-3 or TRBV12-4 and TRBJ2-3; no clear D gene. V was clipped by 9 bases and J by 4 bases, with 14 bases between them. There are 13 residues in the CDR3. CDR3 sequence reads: CASSGRSADTQYF. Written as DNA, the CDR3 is TGTGCCAGTTCGGGCAGGTCCGCAGATACGCAGTATTTT.

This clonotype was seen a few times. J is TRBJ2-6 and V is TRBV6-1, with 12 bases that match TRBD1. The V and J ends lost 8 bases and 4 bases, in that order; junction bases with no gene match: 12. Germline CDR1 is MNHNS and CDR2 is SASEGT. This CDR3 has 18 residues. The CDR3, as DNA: TGTGCCAGCGGGCGAGGGGGACAGGGGGCTAGAGGGGCCAACGTCCTGACTTTC. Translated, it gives CASGRGGQGARGANVLTF.

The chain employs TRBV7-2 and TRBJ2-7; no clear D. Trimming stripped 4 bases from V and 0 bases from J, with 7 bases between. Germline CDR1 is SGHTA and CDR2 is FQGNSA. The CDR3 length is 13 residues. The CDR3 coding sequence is TGTGCCAGCAGCTCGACGTTCTCCTACGAGCAGTACTTC. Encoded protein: CASSSTFSYEQYF. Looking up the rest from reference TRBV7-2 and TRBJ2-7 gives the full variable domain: GAGVSQSPSNKVTEKGKDVELRCDPISGHTALYWYRQSLGQGLEFLIYFQGNSAPDKSGLPSDRFSAERTGGSVSTLTIQRTQQEDSAVYLCASSSTFSYEQYFGPGTRLTVT.

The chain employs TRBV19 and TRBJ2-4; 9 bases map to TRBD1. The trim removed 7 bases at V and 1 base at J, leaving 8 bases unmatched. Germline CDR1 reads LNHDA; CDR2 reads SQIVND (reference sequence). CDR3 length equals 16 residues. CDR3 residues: CASNVRTGDAKNIQYF. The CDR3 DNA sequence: TGTGCCAGTAATGTACGGACAGGGGATGCCAAAAACATTCAGTACTTC.

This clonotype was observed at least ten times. In nucleotides, the CDR3 is TGTGCCATCAGGGACAGGGGAATGGACGAGCAGTACTTC. Encoded protein: CAIRDRGMDEQYF. The chain has TRBV10-3 and TRBJ2-7, with 9 nucleotides matching TRBD1. The CDR3 loop spans 13 amino acids. Trimming at V came to 6 bases and at J to 5 bases, leaving 5 bases not matched to a gene. CDR1 ENHRY and CDR2 SYGVKD come from the germline V gene.

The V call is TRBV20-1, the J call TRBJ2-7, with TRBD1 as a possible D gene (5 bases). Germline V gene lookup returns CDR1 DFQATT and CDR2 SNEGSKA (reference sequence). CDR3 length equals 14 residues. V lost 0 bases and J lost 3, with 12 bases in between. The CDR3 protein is CSARDWTSFYEQYF. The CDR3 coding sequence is TGCAGTGCTAGAGATTGGACATCTTTCTACGAGCAGTACTTC.

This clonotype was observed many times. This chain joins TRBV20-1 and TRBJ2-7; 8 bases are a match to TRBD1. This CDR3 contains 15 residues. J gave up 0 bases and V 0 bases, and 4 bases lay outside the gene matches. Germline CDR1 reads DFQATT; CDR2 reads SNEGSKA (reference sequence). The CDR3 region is CSARDPGGGSYEQYF. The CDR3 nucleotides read TGCAGTGCTAGAGACCCAGGGGGCGGCTCCTACGAGCAGTACTTC.

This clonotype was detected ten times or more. The CDR3 DNA follows: TGTGCCAGCACCGGGACCTACGTACCCAATGAGCAGTTCTTC. Amino acid sequence: CASTGTYVPNEQFF. This chain joins TRBV6-1 and TRBJ2-1; either TRBD1 or TRBD2 may supply D (5 bases each). CDR1 is MNHNS and CDR2 is SASEGT in the germline V gene. V lost 7 bases and J 6 bases, leaving 16 bases between the germline ends. The CDR3 sequence is 14 residues long.

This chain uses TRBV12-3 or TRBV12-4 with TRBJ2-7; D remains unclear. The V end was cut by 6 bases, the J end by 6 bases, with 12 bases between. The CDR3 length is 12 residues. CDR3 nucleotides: TGTGCCAGCAGCCACACCGACGCCGAGCAGTACTTC. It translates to CASSHTDAEQYF.